These 10 T cell receptor beta chains were all obtained from the same sample, sequenced in a study of CD8 T cells in ankylosing spondylitis. TCRdb reanalysed the 5' RACE reads using MiXCR and keeps one entry per CDR3 protein. The sample contains about 250,000 distinct CDR3 sequences, about 10% of which appear only once. Sequencing was done on a sample of blood, either unsorted or a sorted T cell fraction (not recorded which). These receptor sequences come from a male donor with ankylosing spondylitis or in good health (not recorded which).

This clonotype was seen at least ten times. This chain links TRBV5-1 with TRBJ2-7; D not certain. The CDR3 has 13 residues. Per germline, CDR1 SGHRS and CDR2 YFSETQ. V was clipped by 6 bases and J by 2 bases, with 12 bases between them. The CDR3 here is CASTLDGTYEQYF. The CDR3 bases are TGCGCCAGCACCCTGGACGGCACCTACGAGCAGTACTTC.

Many counts were recorded for this clonotype. The chain employs TRBV29-1 and TRBJ2-1; D tentatively fits TRBD1 or TRBD2 (5 bases each). The V gene lost 3 bases and the J gene lost 8 bases, with 11 bases spanning the gap. Germline CDR1 reads SQVTM; CDR2 reads ANQGSEA. CDR3 length: 12 residues. CDR3 amino acids: CSVDGASYEQFF. CDR3 DNA sequence: TGCAGCGTTGACGGGGCTAGTTATGAGCAGTTCTTC.

The chain recombines TRBV20-1 with TRBJ1-1; the D is unclear. Trimming took off 2 bases at V and 5 bases at J, with 15 bases between the two ends. This CDR3 has 14 residues. CDR1 is DFQATT and CDR2 is SNEGSKA in the germline V gene (reference sequence). CDR3 sequence: CSARPRTVGTEAFF. CDR3 sequence (DNA): TGCAGTGCTAGACCAAGGACCGTCGGGACTGAAGCTTTCTTT.

This clonotype appeared many times. The V call is TRBV28, the J call TRBJ1-5; 8 bases align to TRBD1. Germline assignment: CDR1 MDHEN and CDR2 SYDVKM. After removal of 6 bases from V and 4 bases from J, the junction contained 5 bases not matched to a gene. This CDR3 has 14 residues. This CDR3 reads CASRQGGNNQPQHF. The CDR3 DNA reads as TGTGCCAGCAGACAGGGGGGGAATAATCAGCCCCAGCATTTT.

This clonotype was counted a few times. The chain employs TRBV18 and TRBJ1-1, with TRBD1 as a possible D gene (5 bases). V was shortened by 3 bases and J by 1 base, with 15 bases between the two germline ends. Germline V gene data show CDR1 as KGHSH and CDR2 as LQKENI. This CDR3 has 16 amino acids. CDR3 sequence (DNA): TGTGCCAGCTCACCTGCGGCTCAGGGTGGGAACACTGAAGCTTTCTTT. As protein: CASSPAAQGGNTEAFF.

V usage is TRBV3-1 and J usage is TRBJ2-1; D is undetermined. CDR1 is LGHDT and CDR2 is YNNKEL in the germline V gene (reference sequence). Trimming stripped 11 bases from V and 1 base from J, with 18 bases between. This CDR3 comprises 15 residues. Written as DNA, the CDR3 is TGTGCCTCCTCGCCGATACGTCTTTCCTACAATGAGCAGTTCTTC. Translated, it gives CASSPIRLSYNEQFF.

At least ten counts were recorded for this clonotype. The chain combines TRBV3-1 with TRBJ2-7; either TRBD1 or TRBD2 may supply D (5 bases each). V lost 1 base and J lost 2, with 9 bases in between. CDR1 and CDR2 (germline): LGHDT, YNNKEL (reference sequence). The CDR3 consists of 14 residues. CDR3 DNA: TGTGCCAGCAGCCAAGCTCCGGGGCCCTACGAGCAGTACTTC. Its translation is CASSQAPGPYEQYF.

This clonotype was counted many times. V and J are TRBV5-1 and TRBJ1-2; the D gene is possibly TRBD1 (6 bases). Germline V CDR1 and CDR2: SGHRS, YFSETQ. Trimming pared 4 bases from V and 0 bases from J, leaving 13 bases between. CDR3 length equals 15 residues. CDR3 nucleotides: TGCGCCAGCAGCCCCGACGGACAGACTAACTATGGCTACACCTTC. Protein: CASSPDGQTNYGYTF.

There are a few counts of this clonotype. This chain uses TRBV4-3 with TRBJ2-1; TRBD2 is a possible D gene (5 bases). Germline lookup yields CDR1 LGHNA and CDR2 YSLEER. Trimming stripped 6 bases from V and 8 bases from J, with 14 bases between. The CDR3 is made up of 13 amino acids. The CDR3 DNA sequence: TGCGCCAGCAGTGAGATCCGGGAATATGAGCAGTTCTTC. Protein: CASSEIREYEQFF.

Points on this clonotype: A much larger clone lies a single base off, so this may be a read error. This chain joins TRBV2 and TRBJ2-7; 9 positions match TRBD1. The CDR3 is 13 residues long. V was clipped by 7 bases and J by 5 bases; unmatched bases: 6. Looked up from germline, CDR1 is SNHLY and CDR2 is FYNNEI. CDR3 residues: CASNLWDRDEQYF. Here the CDR3 DNA reads TGTGCCAGCAACCTTTGGGACAGGGACGAGCAGTACTTC.